This entry lists 13 T cell receptor beta chains sequenced from one sample in a study of CD8+ T cells in alopecia areata. The treatment is: oral pan-JAK inhibitor, 5-10 mg twice daily. Reverse transcribed after extraction, RNA yielded cDNA as the sequencing template. Libraries were prepared by immunoSEQ multiplex PCR; TCRdb keeps only in-frame clonotypes and omits some of them. Of 200,000 or so clones in the sample, roughly 60% were seen once. This specimen was CD4+ T cells sorted from blood, taken at week 24, from a patient treated with tofacitinib. All receptors come from a human donor with alopecia areata.

This clone was observed a handful of times. The rearrangement links TRBV7-2 to TRBJ2-2; no definite D call. Germline assignment: CDR1 SGHTA and CDR2 FQGNSA. Trimming took 5 bases from V and 6 from J, leaving 10 bases between them. This CDR3 has 13 amino acids. The CDR3 loop is CASSMNVAGELFF. The CDR3 region has the DNA TGTGCCAGCAGCATGAATGTGGCCGGGGAGCTGTTTTTT.

The chain has TRBV27 and TRBJ2-3, with TRBD2 matching 11 bases. This CDR3 has 16 amino acids. Germline trimming cut 3 bases from V and 0 bases from J; bases unmatched to any gene: 2. The germline V gene encodes CDR1 MNHEY and CDR2 SMNVEV (reference sequence). The CDR3: CASSLGLAASTDTQYF. The CDR3, as DNA: TGTGCCAGCAGTTTGGGACTAGCGGCTAGCACAGATACGCAGTATTTT.

This clone has just a few counts. V and J are TRBV29-1 and TRBJ2-7; 7 bases fit TRBD2. The CDR3 sequence is 11 residues long. J was trimmed by 7 bases and V by 6 bases; bases with no gene match: 6. CDR1 and CDR2 (germline): SQVTM, ANQGSEA. The CDR3 region has the DNA TGCAGCGTGAGCGGGGTAGGAGAGCAGTACTTC. This codes for CSVSGVGEQYF.

The V and J genes are TRBV4-1 and TRBJ2-2, with TRBD1 matching over 9 bases. CDR3 length equals 18 residues. V shed 4 bases, J shed 5 bases, and the junction held 14 bases outside the gene matches. CDR1 MGHRA and CDR2 YSYEKL come from the germline V gene. In DNA form, the CDR3 reads TGCGCCAGCAGCCCCCAAGGGACAGGGTCCTTGTTAACCGGGGAGCTGTTTTTT. Translating it yields CASSPQGTGSLLTGELFF.

As to this clone: Other nucleotide sequences in the sample specify the same CDR3. This sequence joins TRBV11-2 and TRBJ2-6, with D possibly TRBD2 on 6 matching bases. V was clipped by 0 bases and J by 3 bases, with 6 bases between them. The germline V gene encodes CDR1 SGHAT and CDR2 FQNNGV. The CDR3 extends over 15 amino acids. The CDR3 loop is CASSLDGSGANVLTF. For the CDR3, the DNA is TGTGCCAGCAGCTTAGACGGGAGTGGGGCCAACGTCCTGACTTTC. Drawing the rest from reference TRBV11-2 and TRBJ2-6, the complete variable domain is EAGVAQSPRYKIIEKRQSVAFWCNPISGHATLYWYQQILGQGPKLLIQFQNNGVVDDSQLPKDRFSAERLKGVDSTLKIQPAKLEDSAVYLCASSLDGSGANVLTFGAGSRLTVL.

This clone showed up just a few times. DNA of the CDR3: TGTGCCTGGAGCCTAGCAAACGAGCAGTACTTC. This translates into CAWSLANEQYF. The chain couples TRBV30 to TRBJ2-7, with a weak D call TRBD2 (5 bases). The CDR3 length is 11 residues. V lost 3 bases and J lost 5, with 8 bases in between. Germline V CDR1 and CDR2: GTSNPN, SVGIG (reference sequence). The whole variable domain, remainder taken from reference TRBV30 and TRBJ2-7, is SQTIHQWPATLVQPVGSPLSLECTVEGTSNPNLYWYRQAAGRGLQLLFYSVGIGQISSEVPQNLSASRPQDRQFILSSKKLLLSDSGFYLCAWSLANEQYFGPGTRLTVT.

This clone occurred a few times. This rearrangement joins TRBV5-6 to TRBJ1-2; D ambiguous. V lost 1 base, J lost 4 bases, and 17 bases lay in between. Germline CDR1 reads SGHDT; CDR2 reads YYEEEE. The CDR3 length is 16 residues. The CDR3: CASSLSRVQELYGYTF. For the CDR3, the DNA is TGTGCCAGCAGCTTGAGCCGCGTCCAAGAGCTCTATGGCTACACCTTC. Combining the CDR3 with reference TRBV5-6 and TRBJ1-2 gives the whole variable domain DAGVTQSPTHLIKTRGQQVTLRCSPKSGHDTVSWYQQALGQGPQFIFQYYEEEERQRGNFPDRFSGHQFPNYSSELNVNALLLGDSALYLCASSLSRVQELYGYTFGSGTRLTVV.

This clone showed up just a few times. This chain links TRBV5-1 with TRBJ1-1; a weak D match, TRBD1 (6 bases). With 0 bases removed from V and 8 bases from J, the gap between germline ends came to 14 bases. Germline lookup yields CDR1 SGHRS and CDR2 YFSETQ. The length of the CDR3 is 14 residues. CDR3 sequence reads: CASSLGAGGAEAFF. The CDR3 bases are TGCGCCAGCAGCTTGGGTGCGGGGGGCGCGGAAGCTTTCTTT.

The chain uses TRBV5-1 and TRBJ2-7, with 11 bases fitting TRBD1. Unmatched junction bases numbered 11, after V lost 4 bases and J lost 5 bases. The germline CDR1 and CDR2 sequences are SGHRS and YFSETQ. This CDR3 contains 16 residues. The DNA for the CDR3 is TGCGCCAGCAGCACAGATCCGGGACAGGGGGGACACGAGCAGTACTTC. This gives the protein CASSTDPGQGGHEQYF.

The chain has TRBV5-1 and TRBJ2-5, with D unresolved. Germline V gene lookup returns CDR1 SGHRS and CDR2 YFSETQ. This CDR3 has 15 residues. Trimming took off 5 bases at V and 5 bases at J, with 19 bases between the two ends. CDR3 protein: CASRERPEKWETQYF. The CDR3 nucleotides are TGCGCCAGCAGAGAAAGACCGGAGAAATGGGAGACCCAGTACTTC.

The chain uses TRBV5-4 and TRBJ2-7, with 11 bases identical to TRBD1. V was pared by 4 bases and J by 3 bases, with 6 bases of the junction left unmatched. Germline-derived CDR1 and CDR2 are SGHNT and YYREEE (reference sequence). The CDR3 length is 15 residues. CDR3 in DNA: TGTGCCAGCAGCCCAAGGACAGGGGGCGGCTACGAGCAGTACTTC. As protein: CASSPRTGGGYEQYF.

As DNA, the CDR3 is TGTGCCAGCAGCCAAGGACAGGGGCGATCAGATACGCAGTATTTT. As protein: CASSQGQGRSDTQYF. J is TRBJ2-3 and V is TRBV4-2; TRBD1 matches 8 bases. The trim removed 1 base at V and 4 bases at J, leaving 4 bases unmatched. Germline CDR1 is LGHNA and CDR2 is YNFKEQ. This CDR3 comprises 15 residues.

This clone was detected only once. This sequence joins TRBV2 and TRBJ1-4; 8 nucleotides line up with TRBD1. Trimming at V came to 8 bases and at J to 3 bases, leaving 14 bases not matched to a gene. From germline, CDR1 is SNHLY and CDR2 FYNNEI. The CDR3 runs to 17 residues. CDR3 coding DNA: TGTGCCAGCCAATACCGACAGGGGCCAATAGCTAATGAAAAACTGTTTTTT. Amino acid sequence: CASQYRQGPIANEKLFF. The whole variable domain, filled in from reference TRBV2 and TRBJ1-4, reads EPEVTQTPSHQVTQMGQEVILRCVPISNHLYFYWYRQILGQKVEFLVSFYNNEISEKSEIFDDQFSVERPDGSNFTLKIRSTKLEDSAMYFCASQYRQGPIANEKLFFGSGTQLSVL.